Listed below are T cell receptor beta chains from one sample, sequenced in a study of long-term antiretroviral therapy in people with HIV. Generated by immunoSEQ multiplex PCR, the TCRdb table keeps only in-frame clones and is missing some. The table includes 25,000 to 35,000 clones, roughly 95% detected once. Here the sequenced sample was unsorted PBMCs, taken roughly 6.3 years after starting antiretroviral therapy. These receptors came from a man aged 25 to 45 with HIV. The CDR3 runs from the conserved cysteine through the conserved F or W. Fields, in order: D gene, J gene, clone size, V gene, CDR3 protein, CDR3 DNA. A D gene is named only where the DNA matches it firmly. Part of the rows lack a size; the others show once, few, many or a class for expanded clones.

-	TRBJ1-2	-	TRBV4-2	CASSPGRYQAYGYTF	TGTGCCAGCAGCCCCGGCCGTTACCAGGCCTATGGCTACACCTTC
-	TRBJ1-6	-	TRBV5-1	CASSLNGAGLNSPLHF	TGCGCCAGCAGCTTAAACGGCGCAGGGCTTAATTCACCCCTCCACTTT
-	TRBJ2-3	-	TRBV6-4	CASSHRYSTDTQYF	TGTGCCAGCAGTCATAGATATAGCACAGATACGCAGTATTTT
-	TRBJ1-6	once	TRBV6-1	CASSELPLPNNSPLHF	TGTGCCAGCAGTGAATTACCCCTACCTAATAATTCACCCCTCCACTTT
-	TRBJ2-5	-	TRBV5-5	CASSLLAGETQYF	TGTGCCAGCAGCTTGCTAGCAGGGGAGACCCAGTACTTC
-	TRBJ1-2	once	TRBV2	CATTVAGARSDYGYTF	TGTGCCACCACAGTAGCGGGGGCGAGGTCTGACTATGGCTACACCTTC
-	TRBJ2-2	-	TRBV18	CASESTGELFF	TGTGCCAGTGAATCCACCGGGGAGCTGTTTTTT
-	TRBJ1-1	-	TRBV4-3	CASREGRAFTEAFF	TGCGCCAGCAGGGAAGGAAGGGCATTCACTGAAGCTTTCTTT
TRBD1	TRBJ1-1	-	TRBV5-1	CASSIRGPGTEAFF	TGCGCCAGCAGCATCAGGGGGCCAGGCACTGAAGCTTTCTTT
TRBD1	TRBJ1-3	-	TRBV9	CASETGDGNTIYF	TGTGCCAGCGAAACAGGGGATGGAAACACCATATATTTT
-	TRBJ1-1	-	TRBV9	CASSVRAVGDHTEAFF	TGTGCCAGCAGCGTTAGAGCAGTGGGGGACCACACTGAAGCTTTCTTT
-	TRBJ2-3	-	TRBV2	CASSEALRLDHTDTQYF	TGTGCCAGCAGTGAAGCGCTTCGGCTAGACCACACAGATACGCAGTATTTT
-	TRBJ1-1	-	TRBV11-2	CASSLYDSGNTEAFF	TGTGCCAGCAGCTTGTATGACAGCGGTAACACTGAAGCTTTCTTT
-	TRBJ2-2	-	TRBV9	CASSVGTVNTGELFF	TGTGCCAGCAGCGTCGGGACGGTGAACACCGGGGAGCTGTTTTTT
-	TRBJ2-7	-	TRBV7-2	CASSLPGPYEQYF	TGTGCCAGCAGCTTACCCGGACCTTACGAGCAGTACTTC
-	TRBJ1-2	-	TRBV7-2	CASSLDAPIVGGFGYTF	TGTGCCAGCAGCTTAGACGCCCCAATCGTTGGAGGTTTTGGCTACACCTTC
TRBD2	TRBJ2-2	-	TRBV19	CASSGGGTNTGELFF	TGTGCCAGTAGCGGCGGGGGGACGAACACCGGGGAGCTGTTTTTT
-	TRBJ2-7	-	TRBV2	CASKWGQETYEQYF	TGTGCCAGCAAGTGGGGGCAGGAAACCTACGAGCAGTACTTC
-	TRBJ1-1	-	TRBV25-1	CASSEREYTEAFF	TGTGCCAGCAGTGAACGGGAATACACTGAAGCTTTCTTT
-	TRBJ1-2	once	TRBV19	CASSIEISGNYGYTF	TGTGCCAGTAGTATAGAAATAAGTGGGAACTATGGCTACACCTTC
-	TRBJ1-1	few	TRBV29-1	CSVDVRNTEAFF	TGCAGCGTTGATGTTAGGAACACTGAAGCTTTCTTT
-	TRBJ1-1	-	TRBV9	CASSRVGTEAFF	TGTGCCAGCAGCCGCGTCGGAACTGAAGCTTTCTTT
TRBD2	TRBJ2-7	-	TRBV7-3	CASSLLAGVGQYF	TGTGCCAGCAGCTTACTAGCGGGAGTTGGGCAGTACTTC
-	TRBJ1-2	-	TRBV7-9	CASSPPGEYYGYTF	TGTGCCAGCAGCCCCCCGGGGGAGTACTATGGCTACACCTTC
-	TRBJ2-7	-	TRBV6-5	CASSNQGIEQYF	TGTGCCAGCAGTAACCAGGGAATCGAGCAGTACTTC
TRBD1	TRBJ1-4	-	TRBV2	CASSEKGQGGEKLFF	TGTGCCAGCAGTGAAAAGGGACAGGGAGGCGAAAAACTGTTTTTT
-	TRBJ2-2	-	TRBV7-9	CASSLAGWQTNTGELFF	TGTGCCAGCAGCTTAGCGGGGTGGCAAACAAACACCGGGGAGCTGTTTTTT
-	TRBJ1-5	-	TRBV6-1	CASSAGEEVAGNQPQHF	TGTGCCAGCAGTGCCGGGGAAGAGGTAGCCGGCAATCAGCCCCAGCATTTT
-	TRBJ2-7	-	TRBV7-2	CATHRERGKWGYEQYF	TGTGCCACACACCGGGAGAGGGGCAAGTGGGGCTACGAGCAGTACTTC
-	TRBJ1-2	-	TRBV9	CASRGVRDYGYTF	TGTGCCAGCAGAGGCGTACGGGACTATGGCTACACCTTC
TRBD1	TRBJ2-2	-	TRBV6-5	CASSWTGSNTGELFF	TGTGCCAGCAGCTGGACAGGGTCGAACACCGGGGAGCTGTTTTTT